The clone carrying this T cell receptor beta chain was picked up a small number of times. Its antigen is unknown. These data originate in a study of blood T cells in healthy people across ages. About the research overall: Template switching retrieved approximately one barcoded beta molecule for each two T cells.

Then a second PCR, running roughly 7 to 11 cycles, was carried out with a sample-barcoded 5' primer and a J-beta primer mix. The yield of each sample was at least 3 million CDR3-containing paired-end reads. TCRdb re-analysed the 5' RACE reads in MiXCR, keeping a single row per CDR3 protein. Of about 1 million distinct CDR3 sequences in the sample, 40% to 45% were seen once. Findings and limits, study-wide: Lack of knowledge of donor CMV status possibly confounded expanded clonotype changes. Naive T cell percentage and TCR beta diversity correlated strongly.

V lost 4 bases and J 0 bases, leaving 10 bases between the germline ends. The CDR3 has 14 amino acids. Germline V gives CDR1 DFQATT, CDR2 SNEGSKA (reference sequence). This rearrangement joins TRBV20-1 to TRBJ1-5; tentative D call: TRBD1 (6 bases). The sequenced material came from blood. This sequence originates from an older woman in good health. CDR3 sequence: CSANRDNSNQPQHF. The CDR3 nucleotides are TGCAGTGCTAACCGGGACAATAGCAATCAGCCCCAGCATTTT.